The next 30 T cell receptor beta chains were all read from a single sample in a study of T cell responses to AZD1222 COVID-19 vaccine. Repertoires were generated with immunoSEQ multiplex PCR, while TCRdb's copy carries only in-frame clones and drops some. The sample lists approximately 120,000 clones; 89% were seen once. This specimen consisted of peripheral blood, obtained on day 0 of AZD1222 vaccination. These receptors came from an adult in good health.

This clone was seen once. CDR3 nucleotide sequence: TGTGCCACCAGTGATCCAGGGGGGTTCACAGATACGCAGTATTTT. Its translation is CATSDPGGFTDTQYF. This sequence joins TRBV24-1 and TRBJ2-3; D is perhaps TRBD1 (7 bases). The germline V gene encodes CDR1 KGHDR and CDR2 SFDVKD. This CDR3 comprises 15 residues. V shed 3 bases and J shed 2 bases, with 11 bases lying between them.

The chain is built from TRBV7-6 and TRBJ2-7, with 8 bases identical to TRBD2. V was clipped by 5 bases and J by 0 bases; unmatched bases: 9. Germline assignment: CDR1 SGHVS and CDR2 FNYEAQ. The CDR3 runs 16 residues. In nucleotides, the CDR3 is TGTGCCAGCAGCCATCGGGGGGGGCCGAGCTCCTACGAGCAGTACTTC. Amino acid sequence: CASSHRGGPSSYEQYF.

CDR3 sequence reads: CASSSNTEAFF. DNA of the CDR3: TGTGCCAGCTCATCGAACACTGAAGCTTTCTTT. V usage is TRBV6-5 and J usage is TRBJ1-1; D is uncertain. Germline V gene lookup returns CDR1 MNHEY and CDR2 SVGAGI. Deletions cut 8 bases from V and 1 base from J, with 5 bases between. The CDR3 loop spans 11 amino acids.

CDR3 DNA sequence: TGCGCCAGCAGCCAATCAAAGGCGGGACAGGGGAAGGATGGCTACACCTTC. This gives the protein CASSQSKAGQGKDGYTF. This sequence joins TRBV4-1 and TRBJ1-2; 10 bases line up with TRBD1. The trim removed 2 bases at V and 6 bases at J, leaving 12 bases unmatched. In germline, CDR1 is MGHRA, CDR2 YSYEKL. The CDR3 loop spans 17 amino acids.

This rearrangement joins TRBV28 to TRBJ1-2; D not resolved. V shed 4 bases and J shed 0 bases, with 9 bases lying between them. The V gene's germline CDR1 is MDHEN and CDR2 SYDVKM. The CDR3 has 14 residues. In DNA, the CDR3 is TGTGCCAGCAGTTCCCCCCAGTCTAACTATGGCTACACCTTC. Translated: CASSSPQSNYGYTF.

The chain carries TRBV18 and TRBJ2-2; D call uncertain. This CDR3 comprises 11 residues. Germline loops: CDR1 KGHSH, CDR2 LQKENI. Trimming took off 3 bases at V and 6 bases at J, with 2 bases between the two ends. CDR3 loop: CASSPSGELFF. The DNA for the CDR3 is TGTGCCAGCTCACCCTCCGGGGAGCTGTTTTTT.

The chain couples TRBV28 to TRBJ1-4; TRBD1 is a possible D gene (6 bases). V lost 0 bases, J lost 0 bases, and 11 bases lay in between. Germline lookup yields CDR1 MDHEN and CDR2 SYDVKM. The CDR3 extends over 17 amino acids. CDR3 sequence (DNA): TGTGCCAGCAGTTTATGGAAACAGGGTCCAACTAATGAAAAACTGTTTTTT. Translating gives CASSLWKQGPTNEKLFF.

The chain combines TRBV10-3 with TRBJ2-7; D might be TRBD2 (5 bases). Between the trimmed V and J ends, which lost 4 bases and 4 bases, there was a span of 17 bases. Germline V gene lookup returns CDR1 ENHRY and CDR2 SYGVKD. This CDR3 has 15 residues. CDR3 protein: CAISVGSRERYEQYF. In nucleotides, the CDR3 is TGTGCCATCAGTGTAGGGTCGAGGGAGAGGTACGAGCAGTACTTC.

In this sample, this clone turned up a few times. Other DNA sequences in the same sample also yield this CDR3. DNA for the CDR3: TGTGCCAGCAGTTTCGGGACAGGAGATGGCTACACCTTC. Translation: CASSFGTGDGYTF. The chain carries TRBV27 and TRBJ1-2, with 8 positions matching TRBD1. The CDR3 covers 13 residues. Germline V CDR1 and CDR2: MNHEY, SMNVEV (reference sequence). J lost 6 bases, V lost 3 bases, and 3 bases had no gene match.

The gene calls are TRBV18 and TRBJ2-7; possible D gene TRBD1, 6 bases. The CDR3 runs 13 residues. Germline V gives CDR1 KGHSH, CDR2 LQKENI. V was clipped by 3 bases and J by 4 bases, with 10 bases between them. The CDR3 DNA reads as TGTGCCAGCTCACCTTGGGACAATTACGAGCAGTACTTC. This sequence encodes CASSPWDNYEQYF.

The chain uses TRBV28 and TRBJ2-7; D is perhaps TRBD1 (5 bases). The V end was cut by 3 bases, the J end by 10 bases, with 10 bases between. Germline CDR1 is MDHEN and CDR2 is SYDVKM. This CDR3 is built from 11 residues. The CDR3 here is CASSFRDVQYF. DNA of the CDR3: TGTGCCAGCAGTTTCAGGGATGTACAGTACTTC. The whole variable domain, filled in from reference TRBV28 and TRBJ2-7, reads DVKVTQSSRYLVKRTGEKVFLECVQDMDHENMFWYRQDPGLGLRLIYFSYDVKMKEKGDIPEGYSVSREKKERFSLILESASTNQTSMYLCASSFRDVQYFGPGTRLTVT.

J is TRBJ2-7 and V is TRBV9; TRBD2 aligns across 10 bases. After removal of 4 bases from V and 2 bases from J, the junction contained 6 bases not matched to a gene. CDR1 is SGDLS and CDR2 is YYNGEE in the germline V gene. This CDR3 has 15 residues. This CDR3 reads CASSFGLAEAYEQYF. The CDR3 coding sequence is TGTGCCAGCAGCTTCGGACTAGCGGAAGCCTACGAGCAGTACTTC.

CDR3 in DNA: TGTGCCAGCAGCAGCGACTACTCTGAGAACACCGGGGAGCTGTTTTTT. Translated, it gives CASSSDYSENTGELFF. V usage is TRBV21-1 and J usage is TRBJ2-2; TRBD2 was called by the table and not checked on the DNA. TRBV21-1 is annotated as a pseudogene. The CDR3 sequence is 16 residues long.

V usage is TRBV4-1 and J usage is TRBJ2-2; D assignment may be TRBD1 or TRBD2 (5 bases each). CDR3 size: 13 residues. Germline V gene lookup returns CDR1 MGHRA and CDR2 YSYEKL. The V gene lost 1 base and the J gene lost 7 bases, with 7 bases spanning the gap. CDR3 bases: TGCGCCAGCAGCCAAGCGGGGCACGGGGAGCTGTTTTTT. Translating it yields CASSQAGHGELFF.

Only a few counts were recorded for this clone. The rearrangement links TRBV5-1 to TRBJ2-7; TRBD1 matches at 7 bases. The CDR3 is 15 residues long. Germline V CDR1 and CDR2: SGHRS, YFSETQ. V dropped 0 bases and J dropped 5; count of bases not matched to a gene: 8. In DNA, the CDR3 is TGCGCCAGCAGCTTGGGACAGGGACCCAGGAACGAGCAGTACTTC. Protein: CASSLGQGPRNEQYF.

The chain links TRBV7-9 to TRBJ1-2; weak D call: TRBD1 (5 bases). The CDR3 has 14 residues. Trimming stripped 2 bases from V and 2 bases from J, with 9 bases between. The germline CDR1 and CDR2 sequences are SEHNR and FQNEAQ (reference sequence). CDR3 coding DNA: TGTGCCAGCAGCTTATGGGACGGGAACTATGGCTACACCTTC. It specifies CASSLWDGNYGYTF.

The chain couples TRBV19 to TRBJ1-5; D not resolved. The CDR3 covers 14 residues. Trimming shortened V by 4 bases and J by 1 base, and 8 bases separated the two germline ends. The germline V gene encodes CDR1 LNHDA and CDR2 SQIVND (reference sequence). CDR3 DNA: TGTGCCAGTAGTAAAGGTGAAAGCAATCAGCCCCAGCATTTT. It encodes CASSKGESNQPQHF.

The V gene is TRBV10-3, the J gene TRBJ2-1; D uncertain. Germline CDR1 is ENHRY and CDR2 is SYGVKD. This CDR3 has 11 amino acids. The germline V and J ends were trimmed by 10 bases and 5 bases, with 9 bases remaining between them. CDR3 sequence: CATATNNEQFF. CDR3 in DNA: TGTGCCACCGCGACAAACAATGAGCAGTTCTTC.

The chain is built from TRBV5-1 and TRBJ1-2; D is possibly TRBD1 (6 bases). Trimming pared 4 bases from V and 4 bases from J, leaving 17 bases between. Germline lookup yields CDR1 SGHRS and CDR2 YFSETQ. The CDR3 is 15 amino acids. The CDR3 is CASSAGGGQGYGYTF. The CDR3, as DNA: TGCGCCAGCAGCGCGGGAGGGGGTCAGGGCTATGGCTACACCTTC.

The V and J genes are TRBV2 and TRBJ1-1; the D is unclear. V dropped 4 bases and J dropped 0 bases, with 3 bases sitting between them. This CDR3 is 12 amino acids long. Germline CDR1 SNHLY, CDR2 FYNNEI. The CDR3 loop is CASSALNTEAFF. In DNA, the CDR3 is TGTGCCAGCAGTGCCCTGAACACTGAAGCTTTCTTT.

The V and J genes are TRBV27 and TRBJ1-4; D gene ambiguous. Germline V lookup: CDR1 MNHEY, CDR2 SMNVEV (reference sequence). The CDR3 contains 15 residues. V shed 0 bases and J shed 2 bases, with 7 bases lying between them. The CDR3 region has the DNA TGTGCCAGCAGTTTATCGTGGAACACTAATGAAAAACTGTTTTTT. This translates into CASSLSWNTNEKLFF.

Written as DNA, the CDR3 is TGTGCCAGTAGTATCTTCCGCAGGGTAGTATCTGGAAACACCATATATTTT. Translating gives CASSIFRRVVSGNTIYF. The chain couples TRBV19 to TRBJ1-3, with D tentatively TRBD1 (5 bases). CDR1 and CDR2 (germline): LNHDA, SQIVND (reference sequence). The CDR3 length is 17 residues. The germline V and J ends were trimmed by 3 bases and 1 base, with 16 bases remaining between them.

The chain carries TRBV19 and TRBJ2-7; unclear D gene. This CDR3 region has 12 residues. The V and J ends lost 1 base and 3 bases respectively, with 4 bases between them. Per germline, CDR1 LNHDA and CDR2 SQIVND (reference sequence). The CDR3 spells CASSIGGYEQYF. The CDR3 DNA is TGTGCCAGTAGTATAGGTGGCTACGAGCAGTACTTC.

A single count supports this clone. The chain joins TRBV5-8 to TRBJ2-7; D possibly corresponds to TRBD2 (6 bases). V lost 4 bases and J lost 3, with 14 bases in between. The CDR3 has 14 amino acids. The germline gives CDR1 SGHTS, CDR2 YDEGEE. CDR3 loop: CASSPRDFGYEQYF. The CDR3 DNA is TGTGCCAGCAGCCCCAGGGACTTCGGCTACGAGCAGTACTTC.

The chain has TRBV3-1 (or the pseudogene TRBV3-2) and TRBJ1-6; D call uncertain. Germline V lookup: CDR1 LGHDT, CDR2 YNNKEL (reference sequence). There are 14 residues in the CDR3. V dropped 4 bases and J dropped 8 bases, with 12 bases sitting between them. The CDR3 sequence is CASSPAGGYSPLHF. The CDR3 region has the DNA TGTGCCAGCAGCCCGGCGGGAGGATATTCACCCCTCCACTTT.

V gene TRBV25-1 combines with J gene TRBJ2-7, with D possibly matching TRBD1 (5 bases). From germline, CDR1 is MGHDK and CDR2 SYGVNS. This CDR3 region has 16 residues. V gave up 3 bases and J gave up 4 bases, with 19 bases separating them. CDR3 coding DNA: TGTGCCAGCAGTGAGGTTAATTGGGGCGCGCCTTACGAGCAGTACTTC. Residues: CASSEVNWGAPYEQYF.

The J gene is TRBJ1-2, the V gene TRBV19; D gene unclear. Germline V gives CDR1 LNHDA, CDR2 SQIVND (reference sequence). CDR3 length equals 14 residues. The V gene lost 6 bases and the J gene lost 4 bases, with 15 bases spanning the gap. The CDR3: CASRVGYGSYGYTF. CDR3 in DNA: TGTGCCAGTAGGGTCGGGTACGGCAGCTATGGCTACACCTTC.

The CDR3 here is CSVQRGQVGTEAFF. As DNA, the CDR3 is TGCAGCGTGCAGAGAGGACAAGTGGGCACTGAAGCTTTCTTT. The rearrangement joins TRBV29-1 to TRBJ1-1; D might be TRBD1 (5 bases). CDR3 length: 14 residues. V gave up 6 bases and J gave up 4 bases, with 18 bases separating them. Germline CDR1 SQVTM, CDR2 ANQGSEA.

V usage is TRBV19 and J usage is TRBJ2-5, with D unresolved. This CDR3 comprises 10 residues. V was cut by 5 bases and J by 10 bases, with 8 bases left in between. Germline V CDR1 and CDR2: LNHDA, SQIVND (reference sequence). The CDR3 loop is CASSWMDQYF. CDR3 coding DNA: TGTGCCAGTAGTTGGATGGACCAGTACTTC.

The CDR3 spells CAWSVLKVAHGYTF. In DNA form, the CDR3 reads TGTGCCTGGAGTGTACTTAAGGTGGCCCATGGCTACACCTTC. The chain combines TRBV30 with TRBJ1-2; no firm D call. V shed 0 bases and J shed 6 bases, with 14 bases lying between them. The V gene's germline CDR1 is GTSNPN and CDR2 SVGIG (reference sequence). The CDR3 runs 14 residues.